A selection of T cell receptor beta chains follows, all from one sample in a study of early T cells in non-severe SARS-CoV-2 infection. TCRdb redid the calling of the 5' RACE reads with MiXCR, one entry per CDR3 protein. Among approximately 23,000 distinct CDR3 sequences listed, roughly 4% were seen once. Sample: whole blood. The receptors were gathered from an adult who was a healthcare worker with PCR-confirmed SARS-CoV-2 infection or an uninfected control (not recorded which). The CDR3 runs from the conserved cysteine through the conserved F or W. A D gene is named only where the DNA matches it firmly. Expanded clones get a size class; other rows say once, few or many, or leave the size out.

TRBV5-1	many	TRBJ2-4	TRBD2	CASSSGLAGLAKNIQYF	TGCGCCAGCAGCTCGGGACTAGCGGGATTAGCCAAAAACATTCAGTACTTC
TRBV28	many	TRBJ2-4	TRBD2	CASSFAASGSLHIQYF	TGTGCCAGCAGTTTCGCGGCTAGCGGGAGTTTGCACATTCAGTACTTC
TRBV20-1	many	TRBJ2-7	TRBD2	CSARTSGRLIEQYF	TGCAGTGCTAGGACTAGCGGGAGGCTCATCGAGCAGTACTTC
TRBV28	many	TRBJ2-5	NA	CASSLTVGVGQETQYF	TGTGCCAGCAGTTTAACGGTGGGAGTCGGGCAAGAGACCCAGTACTTC
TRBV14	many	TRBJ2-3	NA	CASSQTGWSTDTQYF	TGTGCCAGCAGCCAAACAGGGTGGAGCACAGATACGCAGTATTTT
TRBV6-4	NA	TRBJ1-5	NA	CASSDPRNQPQHF	TGTGCCAGCAGTGACCCACGCAATCAGCCCCAGCATTTT
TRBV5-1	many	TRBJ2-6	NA	CASSLAPQGPSSGANVLTF	TGCGCCAGCAGCTTAGCTCCGCAGGGCCCATCCTCTGGGGCCAACGTCCTGACTTTC
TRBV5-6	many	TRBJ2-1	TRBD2	CASSLGLAASGGQFF	TGTGCCAGCAGCTTAGGGCTAGCGGCCTCCGGGGGGCAGTTCTTC
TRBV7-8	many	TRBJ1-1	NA	CASNSGSHTEAFF	TGTGCCAGCAACTCGGGGTCGCACACTGAAGCTTTCTTT
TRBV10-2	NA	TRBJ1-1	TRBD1	CASRKGQGIMNTEAFF	TGCGCCAGCAGGAAAGGACAGGGAATTATGAACACTGAAGCTTTCTTT
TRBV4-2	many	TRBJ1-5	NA	CASSQVWDIDSPQHF	TGTGCCAGCAGCCAAGTATGGGACATAGACTCCCCCCAGCATTTT
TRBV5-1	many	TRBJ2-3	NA	CASSFPGTRPYNSDTQYF	TGCGCCAGCAGCTTTCCCGGGACTCGACCGTATAATTCAGATACGCAGTATTTT
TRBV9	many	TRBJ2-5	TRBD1	CASSAGTGGETQYF	TGTGCCAGCAGCGCCGGGACAGGGGGAGAGACCCAGTACTTC
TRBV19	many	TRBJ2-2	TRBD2	CASKGGRETGELFF	TGTGCCAGTAAAGGCGGGAGAGAAACCGGGGAGCTGTTTTTT
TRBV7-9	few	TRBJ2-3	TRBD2	CASSPSLRLAGSAVDTQYF	TGTGCCAGCAGCCCATCACTACGACTAGCGGGAAGTGCGGTAGATACGCAGTATTTT
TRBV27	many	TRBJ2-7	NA	CASSFIGSSYEQYF	TGTGCCAGCAGTTTTATTGGTAGTTCCTACGAGCAGTACTTC
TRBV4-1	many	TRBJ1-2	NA	CASSQEGRTTPYGYTF	TGCGCCAGCAGCCAGGAGGGGCGTACGACCCCCTATGGCTACACCTTC
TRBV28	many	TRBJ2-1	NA	CASSISDGSSYNEQFF	TGTGCCAGCAGTATCTCAGACGGGAGCTCCTACAATGAGCAGTTCTTC
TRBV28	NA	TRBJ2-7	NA	CASNIEGAYEQYF	TGTGCCAGCAATATCGAGGGGGCCTACGAGCAGTACTTC
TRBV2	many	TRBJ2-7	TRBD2	CASSEVGGTYEQYF	TGTGCCAGCAGTGAAGTCGGGGGGACCTACGAGCAGTACTTC
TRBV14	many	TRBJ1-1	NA	CASSQAGGGLQRSTEAFF	TGTGCCAGCAGCCAAGCTGGCGGAGGTCTCCAAAGGAGCACTGAAGCTTTCTTT
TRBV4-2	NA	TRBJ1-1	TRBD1	CASSQVNRQGAEAFF	TGTGCCAGCAGCCAAGTGAACCGACAGGGAGCTGAAGCTTTCTTT
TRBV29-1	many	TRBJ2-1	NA	CSVGVQNYNEQFF	TGCAGCGTCGGAGTGCAAAACTACAATGAGCAGTTCTTC
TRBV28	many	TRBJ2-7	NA	CASSSPEGMVGYEQYF	TGTGCCAGCAGTTCCCCAGAGGGGATGGTAGGCTACGAGCAGTACTTC
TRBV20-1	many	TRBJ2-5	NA	CSARRVETQYF	TGCAGTGCTAGGAGAGTGGAGACCCAGTACTTC
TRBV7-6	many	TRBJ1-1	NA	CASSFSSNTEAFF	TGTGCCAGCAGCTTTTCATCGAACACTGAAGCTTTCTTT
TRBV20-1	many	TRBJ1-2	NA	CSAQGLDTF	TGCAGTGCTCAGGGGTTGGACACCTTC
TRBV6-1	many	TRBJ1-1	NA	CASSETDRWAFF	TGTGCCAGCAGTGAGACAGACAGGTGGGCTTTCTTT
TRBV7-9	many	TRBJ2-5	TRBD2	CASSRLRNSGEETQYF	TGTGCCAGCAGCCGCCTAAGGAACAGCGGGGAAGAGACCCAGTACTTC
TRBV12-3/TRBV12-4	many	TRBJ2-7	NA	CASSLQGYPYEQYF	TGTGCCAGCAGTTTGCAAGGGTACCCCTACGAGCAGTACTTC
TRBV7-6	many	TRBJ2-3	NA	CASSVSGHRTDTQYF	TGTGCCAGCAGCGTATCGGGACACCGCACAGATACGCAGTATTTT
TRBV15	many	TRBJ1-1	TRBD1	CAAQGAYTEAFF	TGTGCCGCGCAGGGGGCTTACACTGAAGCTTTCTTT
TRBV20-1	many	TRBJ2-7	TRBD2	CSARAYPSTSPEQYF	TGCAGTGCTAGAGCATACCCCTCGACTAGCCCCGAGCAGTACTTC
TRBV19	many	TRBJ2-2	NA	CASSKRGDTGELFF	TGTGCCAGTAGTAAGAGGGGGGACACCGGGGAGCTGTTTTTT
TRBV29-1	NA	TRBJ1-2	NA	CSVDNYGYTF	TGCAGCGTTGACAACTATGGCTACACCTTC
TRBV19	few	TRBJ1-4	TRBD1	CATRDRLHEKLFF	TGTGCCACTCGGGACAGGCTTCATGAAAAACTGTTTTTT
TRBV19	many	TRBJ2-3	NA	CATLRGGDTDTQYF	TGTGCCACCCTCAGAGGGGGGGACACAGATACGCAGTATTTT
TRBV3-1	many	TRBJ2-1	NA	CASTGDPYNEQFF	TGTGCCAGCACAGGGGACCCCTACAATGAGCAGTTCTTC
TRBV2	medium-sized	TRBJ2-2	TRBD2	CASGPITSGPDGELFF	TGTGCCAGCGGGCCTATAACTAGCGGGCCCGACGGGGAGCTGTTTTTT
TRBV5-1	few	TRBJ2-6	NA	CASSKGANSGANVLTF	TGCGCCAGCAGCAAAGGGGCCAACTCTGGGGCCAACGTCCTGACTTTC
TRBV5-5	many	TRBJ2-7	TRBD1	CASSLTGGIGEQYF	TGTGCCAGCAGCTTGACAGGGGGAATTGGAGAGCAGTACTTC
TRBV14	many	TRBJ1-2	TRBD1	CASSPRQGVQGYTF	TGTGCCAGCAGCCCGCGACAGGGCGTTCAGGGCTACACCTTC
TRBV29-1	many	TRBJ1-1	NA	CSVNSGQLNTEAFF	TGCAGCGTTAATTCCGGACAGCTCAACACTGAAGCTTTCTTT
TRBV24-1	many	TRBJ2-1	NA	CATSADRGNEQFF	TGTGCCACCAGTGCGGACCGGGGGAATGAGCAGTTCTTC
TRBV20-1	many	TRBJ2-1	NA	CSANRDASSYNEQFF	TGCAGTGCTAACCGGGACGCGAGCTCCTACAATGAGCAGTTCTTC
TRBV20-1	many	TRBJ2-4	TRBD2	CSALGLAKNIQYF	TGCAGTGCTTTAGGACTAGCTAAAAACATTCAGTACTTC
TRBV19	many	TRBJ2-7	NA	CASSIGWGYEQYF	TGTGCCAGTAGTATAGGCTGGGGATACGAGCAGTACTTC
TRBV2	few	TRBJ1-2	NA	CASSEQPLMPTWNYGYTF	TGTGCCAGCAGTGAGCAACCCCTGATGCCTACTTGGAACTATGGCTACACCTTC
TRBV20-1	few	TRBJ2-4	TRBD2	CSARQLGTSGIQYF	TGCAGTGCTAGGCAGTTGGGGACTAGCGGCATTCAGTACTTC
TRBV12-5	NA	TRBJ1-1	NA	CASGLSLRGTEAFF	TGTGCTAGTGGTTTGTCCCTTAGGGGCACTGAAGCTTTCTTT
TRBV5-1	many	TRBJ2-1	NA	CASRRTSSYNEQFF	TGCGCCAGCAGAAGGACAAGCTCCTACAATGAGCAGTTCTTC
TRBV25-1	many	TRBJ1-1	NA	CASNAPGTEAFF	TGTGCCAGCAACGCCCCGGGCACTGAAGCTTTCTTT
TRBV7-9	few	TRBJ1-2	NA	CASSLVPGPTYGYTF	TGTGCCAGCAGCTTAGTTCCAGGGCCAACCTATGGCTACACCTTC
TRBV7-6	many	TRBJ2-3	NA	CASSFVLADHTQYF	TGTGCCAGCAGCTTCGTTCTGGCGGATCATACGCAGTATTTT
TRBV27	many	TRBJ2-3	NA	CASSSFTQYTDTQYF	TGTGCCAGCAGTTCCTTCACACAATACACAGATACGCAGTATTTT
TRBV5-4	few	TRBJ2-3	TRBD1	CASSGTGGTDTQYF	TGTGCCAGCAGCGGGACAGGGGGCACAGATACGCAGTATTTT
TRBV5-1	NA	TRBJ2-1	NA	CASSPTLGSYNEQFF	TGCGCCAGCAGCCCAACCTTAGGCTCCTACAATGAGCAGTTCTTC
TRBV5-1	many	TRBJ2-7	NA	CASSLAGGQPSDEQYF	TGCGCCAGCAGCTTGGCCGGTGGACAGCCGTCGGACGAGCAGTACTTC